This T cell receptor beta chain was observed in a study of T cells in localized non-small cell lung cancer. Whole-study findings and limits: The highest T cell clonality was in uninvolved adjacent lung, above tumor. Sequencing covered just one tumor region, so heterogeneity cannot be ruled out. Appearing in adjacent lung were a median around 60 of the top 100 tumor clones.

Details on this clone: Its cognate antigen is unknown.

The CDR3 totals 12 residues. V shed 4 bases, J shed 8 bases, and the junction held 3 bases outside the gene matches. Germline CDR1 ENHRY, CDR2 SYGVKD. Measured with immunoSEQ multiplex PCR; TCRdb has only the in-frame clones, and not every one. The data show about 74,000 clones, roughly 80% seen once. Sample: peripheral blood, taken before any cancer treatment. The chain uses TRBV10-3 and TRBJ1-2, with 8 nucleotides matching TRBD1. This TCR was recovered from a female donor of 60 years or more with stage I lung adenocarcinoma. Here the CDR3 reads CAISVRGLGYTF. CDR3 nucleotide sequence: TGTGCCATCAGTGTCAGGGGGCTGGGCTACACCTTC.